Listed below are T cell receptor beta chains from one sample, sequenced in a study of T cell changes during pregnancy in multiple sclerosis. Method: immunoSEQ multiplex PCR; TCRdb's copy keeps in-frame clones and lacks some. The repertoire has fewer than 55,000 clones, around 90% of them found once; the top ten carry about 1.8%. The sequences come from peripheral blood, collected in the first trimester of pregnancy. Receptors were obtained from a female donor with multiple sclerosis, enrolled in a pregnancy study. CDR3s include the opening cysteine and the closing phenylalanine or tryptophan. A D gene is named only where the DNA matches it firmly. Some rows mark clone size as missing; the rest say once, few, many or name a class of expanded clone.

j_call v_call d_call clone_size cdr3_aa cdr3_nt
TRBJ1-4 TRBV13 TRBD1 - CASSSTPGTGNEKLFF TGTGCCAGCAGCTCAACCCCCGGGACAGGGAATGAAAAACTGTTTTTT
TRBJ1-3 TRBV10-1 - - CASRNRVPSGNTIYF TGCGCCAGCCGAAACAGGGTGCCCTCTGGAAACACCATATATTTT
TRBJ2-7 TRBV1 - - CTSTTTRSNSYEQYF TGCACCAGCACGACGACTCGTTCCAACTCCTACGAGCAGTACTTC
TRBJ1-6 TRBV4-1 - - CASSQYHRSSYNSPLHF TGCGCCAGCAGCCAATATCACAGGAGCTCCTATAATTCACCCCTCCACTTT
TRBJ1-6 TRBV10-3 - - CAISGDSSSYNSPLHF TGTGCCATCAGTGGGGACTCAAGCTCCTATAATTCACCCCTCCACTTT
TRBJ2-1 TRBV4-3 - - CASSQDPQAGFYGEQFF TGCGCCAGCAGCCAAGATCCGCAGGCTGGCTTTTACGGTGAGCAGTTCTTC
TRBJ2-2 TRBV10-2 - - CASSDRAGRNTGELFF TGCGCCAGCAGTGATAGGGCGGGACGGAACACCGGGGAGCTGTTTTTT
TRBJ1-5 TRBV7-2 - - CASSLEFMVGGPQHF TGTGCCAGCAGCTTAGAATTTATGGTTGGCGGGCCCCAGCATTTT
TRBJ1-1 TRBV7-3 - - CASSLSGYQGAFF TGTGCCAGCAGCTTATCAGGGTATCAAGGAGCTTTCTTT
TRBJ1-6 TRBV7-8 - - CASSRWEGISYNSPLHF TGTGCCAGCAGCCGGTGGGAGGGAATCTCCTATAATTCACCCCTCCACTTT
TRBJ1-2 TRBV9 TRBD1 - CASGKGAGGYTF TGTGCCAGCGGGAAGGGGGCGGGTGGCTACACCTTC
TRBJ2-7 TRBV6-6 TRBD1 - CASSPFGDRPYEQYF TGTGCCAGCAGTCCTTTCGGGGACAGGCCGTACGAGCAGTACTTC
TRBJ1-5 TRBV19 - once CASPSVRGRYRPQHF TGTGCCAGCCCGTCGGTAAGGGGCCGGTATCGGCCCCAGCATTTT
TRBJ2-7 TRBV27 TRBD1 - CASRDRGEQYF TGTGCCAGCAGGGACAGGGGCGAGCAGTACTTC
TRBJ1-6 TRBV5-5 TRBD1 - CASSFGQGPSGGSPLHF TGTGCCAGCAGCTTCGGACAGGGACCCTCTGGGGGTTCACCCCTCCACTTT
TRBJ1-1 TRBV27 - - CASSPHWESMNTEAFF TGTGCCAGCAGTCCCCACTGGGAGTCCATGAACACTGAAGCTTTCTTT
TRBJ2-5 TRBV7-2 - - CASSFSYQETQYF TGTGCCAGCAGCTTTTCGTACCAAGAGACCCAGTACTTC
TRBJ1-1 TRBV7-3 - - CASSFSMGSEAFF TGTGCCAGCAGCTTCAGTATGGGGAGTGAAGCTTTCTTT
TRBJ2-5 TRBV4-1 TRBD1 - CASSRGTGRWETQYF TGCGCCAGCAGCCGGGGGACAGGGCGTTGGGAGACCCAGTACTTC
TRBJ1-3 TRBV11-2 - - CASSPSGRSRGNTIYF TGTGCCAGCAGCCCCTCGGGGAGATCACGGGGAAACACCATATATTTT
TRBJ2-7 TRBV30 TRBD1 - CAWALTGDGEQYF TGTGCCTGGGCTCTTACAGGGGACGGCGAGCAGTACTTC
TRBJ2-2 TRBV10-3 - - CAIRQGQMGTGELFF TGTGCCATCAGACAGGGACAAATGGGGACCGGGGAGCTGTTTTTT
TRBJ2-1 TRBV4-2 - - CASSQLSVYNEQFF TGTGCCAGCAGCCAATTGTCGGTCTACAATGAGCAGTTCTTC
TRBJ1-5 TRBV28 TRBD1 - CASRGQGDVQPQHF TGTGCCAGCCGCGGACAGGGAGACGTACAGCCCCAGCATTTT
TRBJ1-5 TRBV10-3 TRBD1 - CATSLDRGSNQPQHF TGTGCCACCTCTTTGGACAGGGGATCCAATCAGCCCCAGCATTTT
TRBJ2-7 TRBV5-4 TRBD2 - CASSPGLAGQGYEQYF TGTGCCAGCAGCCCAGGACTAGCGGGGCAGGGCTACGAGCAGTACTTC
TRBJ2-5 TRBV4-1 - - CASSLPTDQETQYF TGCGCCAGCAGCCTTCCGACAGATCAAGAGACCCAGTACTTC
TRBJ1-1 TRBV6-6 - - CASSRTLGGRNTEAFF TGTGCCAGCAGCCGGACTTTGGGGGGTCGGAACACTGAAGCTTTCTTT
TRBJ2-7 TRBV27 - - CASRKTALGAGEQYF TGTGCCAGCAGGAAGACAGCCCTGGGGGCCGGCGAGCAGTACTTC
TRBJ2-7 TRBV29-1 TRBD1 - CSAQLRGQKPYEQYF TGCAGCGCTCAGCTCAGGGGGCAAAAGCCCTACGAGCAGTACTTC
TRBJ2-1 TRBV7-3 - - CASSPGLNNEQFF TGTGCCAGCAGCCCCGGACTAAACAATGAGCAGTTCTTC
TRBJ1-1 TRBV6-5 - - CASGILGGTEAFF TGTGCCAGCGGTATTCTGGGGGGCACTGAAGCTTTCTTT
TRBJ1-5 TRBV27 - - CASSPGRGGFLDNQPQHF TGTGCCAGCAGTCCCGGGAGGGGAGGTTTTTTGGACAATCAGCCCCAGCATTTT
TRBJ2-3 TRBV5-6 - - CASSLAASSGSADTQYF TGTGCCAGCAGCTTGGCGGCTAGTAGTGGTAGTGCGGATACGCAGTATTTT
TRBJ1-2 TRBV6-5 - - CASSYRQTLLFETF TGTGCCAGCAGTTACAGACAGACTCTCCTGTTCGAGACCTTC
TRBJ2-7 TRBV9 - - CASSPHGNTYEQYF TGTGCCAGCAGCCCGCACGGGAATACCTACGAGCAGTACTTC
TRBJ1-5 TRBV5-1 - - CASSLAGGSNQPQHF TGCGCCAGCAGCTTGGCCGGGGGGAGCAATCAGCCCCAGCATTTT
TRBJ1-6 TRBV19 TRBD1 - CASMGGQGAHNSPLHF TGTGCCAGTATGGGGGGCCAGGGGGCTCATAATTCACCCCTCCACTTT
TRBJ2-6 TRBV15 - - CATGWGGSAGANVLTF TGTGCCACCGGATGGGGGGGCTCGGCTGGGGCCAACGTCCTGACTTTC
TRBJ1-2 TRBV10-3 TRBD1 - CATTRGPGTGHPGYTF TGTGCTACCACTCGGGGGCCGGGGACAGGGCATCCAGGCTACACCTTC
TRBJ1-1 TRBV4-3 - few CASSEGFRSTSAFTPEAFF TGCGCCAGCAGCGAAGGATTCAGGTCGACGTCTGCCTTTACTCCTGAAGCTTTCTTT
TRBJ2-5 TRBV5-1 - - CASSLGTRTKETQYF TGCGCCAGCAGCTTGGGCACTAGGACCAAAGAGACCCAGTACTTC
TRBJ1-1 TRBV5-1 TRBD1 - CASSPDRGGTEAFF TGCGCCAGCAGCCCTGACAGGGGAGGCACTGAAGCTTTCTTT
TRBJ2-7 TRBV2 - - CASRGTQGGEQYF TGTGCCAGCAGGGGGACACAGGGTGGCGAGCAGTACTTC
TRBJ1-1 TRBV7-2 - - CASSLDPGGTEAFF TGTGCCAGCAGCTTAGATCCGGGAGGTACTGAAGCTTTCTTT
TRBJ1-4 TRBV28 - - CASGLQGHGEKLFF TGTGCCAGCGGATTACAGGGACATGGGGAAAAACTGTTTTTT
TRBJ2-1 TRBV7-9 - - CASSPVLGLSYNEQFF TGTGCCAGCAGCCCGGTACTGGGCCTGTCCTACAATGAGCAGTTCTTC
TRBJ1-6 TRBV29-1 TRBD1 - CSVESKGQGHSPLHF TGCAGCGTTGAATCAAAAGGACAGGGCCATTCACCCCTCCACTTT
TRBJ2-5 TRBV7-2 TRBD1 - CASSLTPGQGIAQYF TGTGCCAGCAGCTTAACCCCAGGACAGGGAATAGCCCAGTACTTC
TRBJ2-5 TRBV28 - - CASSLPTVQETQYF TGTGCCAGCAGTTTACCGACAGTCCAAGAGACCCAGTACTTC
TRBJ1-2 TRBV12-5 TRBD1 - CASGPGQAAYGYTF TGTGCTAGTGGTCCCGGACAGGCGGCGTATGGCTACACCTTC